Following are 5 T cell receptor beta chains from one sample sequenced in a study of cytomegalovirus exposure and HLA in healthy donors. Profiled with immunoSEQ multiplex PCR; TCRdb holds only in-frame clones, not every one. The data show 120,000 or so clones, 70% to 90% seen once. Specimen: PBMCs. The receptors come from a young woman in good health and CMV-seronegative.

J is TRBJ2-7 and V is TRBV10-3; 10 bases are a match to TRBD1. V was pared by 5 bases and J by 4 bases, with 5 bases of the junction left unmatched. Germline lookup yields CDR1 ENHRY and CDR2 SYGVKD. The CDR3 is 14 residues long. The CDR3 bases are TGTGCCATCAGTATGACAGGGGGCGGGTACGAGCAGTACTTC. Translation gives CAISMTGGGYEQYF.

For the CDR3, the DNA is TGTGCCAGCAGTGATGGCGGGGGGGGCACCGGGGAGCTGTTTTTT. Residues: CASSDGGGGTGELFF. This chain connects TRBV2 to TRBJ2-2; 9 nucleotides agree with TRBD2. The CDR3 runs to 15 residues. Germline trimming cut 3 bases from V and 4 bases from J; bases unmatched to any gene: 3. The germline gives CDR1 SNHLY, CDR2 FYNNEI.

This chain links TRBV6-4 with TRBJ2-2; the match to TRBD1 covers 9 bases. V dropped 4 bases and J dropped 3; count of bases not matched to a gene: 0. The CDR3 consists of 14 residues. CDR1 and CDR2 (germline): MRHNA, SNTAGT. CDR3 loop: CASSGDRDTGELFF. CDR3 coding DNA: TGTGCCAGCAGTGGGGACAGGGACACCGGGGAGCTGTTTTTT.

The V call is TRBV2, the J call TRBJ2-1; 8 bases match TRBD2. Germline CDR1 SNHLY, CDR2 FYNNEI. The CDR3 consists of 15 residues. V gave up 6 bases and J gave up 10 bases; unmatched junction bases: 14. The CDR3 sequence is CASSGSGALVGEQFF. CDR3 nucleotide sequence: TGTGCCAGCAGCGGTAGCGGGGCCCTGGTCGGGGAGCAGTTCTTC. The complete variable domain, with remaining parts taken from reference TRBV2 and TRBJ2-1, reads EPEVTQTPSHQVTQMGQEVILRCVPISNHLYFYWYRQILGQKVEFLVSFYNNEISEKSEIFDDQFSVERPDGSNFTLKIRSTKLEDSAMYFCASSGSGALVGEQFFGPGTRLTVL.

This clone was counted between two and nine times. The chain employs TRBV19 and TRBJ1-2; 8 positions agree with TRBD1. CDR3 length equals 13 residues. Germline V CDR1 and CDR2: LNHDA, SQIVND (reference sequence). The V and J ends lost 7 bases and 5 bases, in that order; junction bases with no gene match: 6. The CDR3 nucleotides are TGTGCCAGTAACCCAGGGACAGGTTATGGCTACACCTTC. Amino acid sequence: CASNPGTGYGYTF. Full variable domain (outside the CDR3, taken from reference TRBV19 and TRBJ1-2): DGGITQSPKYLFRKEGQNVTLSCEQNLNHDAMYWYRQDPGQGLRLIYYSQIVNDFQKGDIAEGYSVSREKKESFPLTVTSAQKNPTAFYLCASNPGTGYGYTFGSGTRLTVV.